This is a list of T cell receptor beta chains from one sample in a study of T-cell memory formation after mild COVID-19. TCRdb processed the 5' RACE reads anew with MiXCR; each CDR3 protein has one entry. The repertoire holds about 440,000 distinct CDR3 sequences, with 15% to 25% as singletons. Material: PBMCs or a T cell subset sorted from them (not recorded which). These receptors were collected from an adult woman who had mild COVID-19 (a few samples of this study predate the infection). Cell type and time point are not known. The CDR3 runs from the conserved cysteine through the conserved F or W. The D gene is left open where the match is weak. Clone size is stated in some rows and not others, as once, few, many or a class when expanded.

d_call: TRBD1
j_call: TRBJ2-7
v_call: TRBV20-1
clone_size: few
cdr3_length: 15
cdr3_aa: CSARDPPRQGAEQYF
cdr3_nt: TGCAGTGCTAGAGATCCTCCCCGACAGGGGGCCGAGCAGTACTTC

d_call: TRBD1
j_call: TRBJ2-5
v_call: TRBV11-2
clone_size: few
cdr3_length: 15
cdr3_aa: CASSATGQGGETQYF
cdr3_nt: TGTGCCAGCAGCGCCACCGGACAGGGGGGGGAGACCCAGTACTTC

d_call: TRBD1
j_call: TRBJ1-2
v_call: TRBV6-1
clone_size: .
cdr3_length: 13
cdr3_aa: CASSARTGTGYTF
cdr3_nt: TGTGCCAGCAGTGCGAGGACAGGGACCGGCTACACCTTC

d_call: .
j_call: TRBJ2-3
v_call: TRBV5-1
clone_size: .
cdr3_length: 16
cdr3_aa: CASSLGQGRVTDTQYF
cdr3_nt: TGCGCCAGCAGCTTGGGCCAGGGTAGAGTCACAGATACGCAGTATTTT

d_call: .
j_call: TRBJ2-5
v_call: TRBV7-9
clone_size: .
cdr3_length: 15
cdr3_aa: CASTLNLASQETQYF
cdr3_nt: TGTGCCAGCACCTTAAACCTAGCCTCCCAAGAGACCCAGTACTTC

d_call: TRBD2
j_call: TRBJ2-1
v_call: TRBV7-3
clone_size: few
cdr3_length: 17
cdr3_aa: CASSYLPGTSGDHEQFF
cdr3_nt: TGTGCCAGCAGCTATTTACCCGGGACTAGCGGGGACCATGAGCAGTTCTTC

d_call: .
j_call: TRBJ2-5
v_call: TRBV14
clone_size: few
cdr3_length: 13
cdr3_aa: CASSQGGRETQYF
cdr3_nt: TGTGCCAGCAGCCAGGGGGGTCGCGAGACCCAGTACTTC

d_call: .
j_call: TRBJ1-3
v_call: TRBV12-3/TRBV12-4
clone_size: .
cdr3_length: 14
cdr3_aa: CASRGNSGGNTIYF
cdr3_nt: TGTGCCAGCAGAGGGAATTCAGGGGGAAACACCATATATTTT

d_call: .
j_call: TRBJ1-6
v_call: TRBV4-1
clone_size: .
cdr3_length: 16
cdr3_aa: CASSQVGGMAFSPLHF
cdr3_nt: TGCGCCAGCAGCCAAGTGGGGGGTATGGCCTTTTCACCCCTCCACTTT

d_call: .
j_call: TRBJ2-3
v_call: TRBV6-1
clone_size: many
cdr3_length: 13
cdr3_aa: CASRLISTDTQYF
cdr3_nt: TGTGCCAGCCGTCTGATTAGCACAGATACGCAGTATTTT

d_call: .
j_call: TRBJ2-5
v_call: TRBV20-1
clone_size: .
cdr3_length: 14
cdr3_aa: CSASSPRGLATQYF
cdr3_nt: TGCAGTGCTAGTAGTCCAAGGGGTTTGGCGACCCAGTACTTC

d_call: TRBD2
j_call: TRBJ2-1
v_call: TRBV10-3
clone_size: few
cdr3_length: 18
cdr3_aa: CAIRPGRGIVSSYNEQFF
cdr3_nt: TGTGCCATCAGGCCGGGGCGGGGGATTGTGAGCTCCTACAATGAGCAGTTCTTC

d_call: .
j_call: TRBJ2-1
v_call: TRBV7-8
clone_size: .
cdr3_length: 13
cdr3_aa: CASSLGRINEQFF
cdr3_nt: TGTGCCAGCAGCTTAGGGCGGATCAATGAGCAGTTCTTC

d_call: .
j_call: TRBJ1-5
v_call: TRBV24-1
clone_size: .
cdr3_length: 14
cdr3_aa: CATSVGNSNQPQHF
cdr3_nt: TGTGCCACCAGTGTCGGGAATAGCAATCAGCCCCAGCATTTT

d_call: .
j_call: TRBJ2-7
v_call: TRBV27
clone_size: few
cdr3_length: 15
cdr3_aa: CASSPPSGRVSEQYF
cdr3_nt: TGTGCCAGCAGTCCCCCTTCTGGCAGGGTAAGCGAGCAGTACTTC

d_call: TRBD2
j_call: TRBJ2-3
v_call: TRBV7-8
clone_size: .
cdr3_length: 16
cdr3_aa: CASSLSYGGDTDTQYF
cdr3_nt: TGTGCCAGCAGCTTATCATACGGGGGGGACACAGATACGCAGTATTTT

d_call: .
j_call: TRBJ2-7
v_call: TRBV3-1
clone_size: .
cdr3_length: 15
cdr3_aa: CASSPRTLAPYEQYF
cdr3_nt: TGTGCCAGCAGCCCTCGGACACTTGCTCCCTACGAGCAGTACTTC